Presented here are 5 T cell receptor beta chains from one specimen sequenced in a study of cytomegalovirus exposure and HLA in healthy donors. Assay: immunoSEQ multiplex PCR; the TCRdb copy retains only in-frame clones and omits some. The data contain 120,000 or so clones, more than 70% of them seen just once; the ten biggest clones take up roughly 5.3%. Sequencing was carried out using PBMCs. These receptors all stem from a man aged 18 to 29 in good health and CMV-seronegative.

This clone was seen more than once but under ten times. The gene calls are TRBV27 and TRBJ2-7, with 11 bases lining up with TRBD2. Trimming at V came to 6 bases and at J to 3 bases, leaving 4 bases not matched to a gene. The CDR3 runs 14 residues. Per germline, CDR1 MNHEY and CDR2 SMNVEV (reference sequence). CDR3 in DNA: TGTGCCAGCAGGGAACTAGCGGGAGTCTACGAGCAGTACTTC. It is translated as CASRELAGVYEQYF.

In DNA, the CDR3 is TGTGCCACCAAACTAGCGGGGGTGAACAATGAGCAGTTCTTC. Residues: CATKLAGVNNEQFF. The V and J genes are TRBV6-1 and TRBJ2-1; TRBD2 aligns across 11 bases. The germline CDR1 and CDR2 sequences are MNHNS and SASEGT. This CDR3 has 14 residues. V shed 10 bases, J shed 5 bases, and the junction held 7 bases outside the gene matches.

The rearrangement links TRBV13 to TRBJ1-3, with D tentatively TRBD1 (6 bases). Germline assignment: CDR1 PRHDT and CDR2 FYEKMQ (reference sequence). The CDR3 is made up of 15 amino acids. Trimming pared 5 bases from V and 0 bases from J, leaving 11 bases between. CDR3: CASSRDTNSGNTIYF. The CDR3 DNA reads TGTGCCAGCAGCCGGGACACCAACTCTGGAAACACCATATATTTT.

This clone is labeled medium-sized. V gene TRBV9 combines with J gene TRBJ2-2, with 7 bases aligning to TRBD1. This CDR3 has 16 residues. V trimming: 4 bases; J trimming: 1 base; junction bases outside the gene matches: 7. The germline V gene has CDR1 SGDLS and CDR2 YYNGEE. This CDR3 is CASSPTGEWNTGELFF. The CDR3, as DNA: TGTGCCAGCAGCCCAACAGGGGAGTGGAACACCGGGGAGCTGTTTTTT.

Notes on this clone: The sample carries other DNA sequences with the same CDR3. The V and J genes are TRBV6-5 and TRBJ2-6, with D unresolved. There are 16 residues in the CDR3. V lost 0 bases and J lost 0, with 6 bases in between. CDR1 is MNHEY and CDR2 is SVGAGI in the germline V gene. The CDR3 coding sequence is TGTGCCAGCAGTTACTCTGTCGGCTCTGGGGCCAACGTCCTGACTTTC. Its translation is CASSYSVGSGANVLTF.